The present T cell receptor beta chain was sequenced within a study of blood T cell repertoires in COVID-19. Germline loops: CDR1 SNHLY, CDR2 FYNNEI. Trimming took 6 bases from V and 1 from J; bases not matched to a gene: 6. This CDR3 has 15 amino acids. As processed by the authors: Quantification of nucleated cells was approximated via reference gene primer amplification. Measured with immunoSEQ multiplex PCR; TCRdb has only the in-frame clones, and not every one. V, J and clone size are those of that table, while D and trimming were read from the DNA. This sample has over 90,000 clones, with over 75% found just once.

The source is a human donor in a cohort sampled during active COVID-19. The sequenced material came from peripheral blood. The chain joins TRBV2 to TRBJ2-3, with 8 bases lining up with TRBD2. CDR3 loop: CASRRTSWGTDTQYF. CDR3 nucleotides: TGTGCCAGCAGGAGGACTAGCTGGGGCACAGATACGCAGTATTTT.